The T cell receptor (beta chain) under discussion was sequenced for a study of monozygotic twins with cystic fibrosis. Study at large: With about 15 PCR cycles, barcoded libraries came from about 2.9 micrograms of fragmented DNA.

The method was immunoSEQ multiplex PCR; TCRdb's version includes in-frame clones alone and lacks a portion of them. Seen here are about 39,000 clones, about 90% observed once, and the top ten hold roughly 0.2%. The CDR3 has 14 amino acids. V gave up 7 bases and J gave up 5 bases, with 15 bases separating them. CDR1 and CDR2 from the germline V gene are LNHDA and SQIVND (reference sequence). The chain carries TRBV19 and TRBJ1-5; D may be TRBD1 (6 bases). Input material: blood. This clonotype originated in a boy aged 2-15 years with cystic fibrosis. The DNA for the CDR3 is TGTGCCAGTACCGAAGACAGGCTACATCAGCCCCAGCATTTT. This translates into CASTEDRLHQPQHF.